Below are 21 T cell receptor beta chains sequenced from a single sample in a study of vaccination effects on CD4 cells after COVID-19. Viral peptide pool expansion of antigen-specific CD4+ T cells preceded sequencing in the ViraFEST assay. Upon completion of around ten days in culture, CD4+ T cells were isolated. All study participants received two doses of BNT162b2 or mRNA-1273 vaccine. Sequenced by immunoSEQ multiplex PCR; TCRdb stores in-frame clones only, minus some. The sample has 65,000 to 95,000 clones, roughly 80% seen once; the top ten hold 1.1%. Their cognate antigens are unknown. The sample in question was CD4+ T cells from PBMCs cultured with HCoV-OC43 spike peptides, obtained after COVID-19 vaccination. As to subset: HCoV-OC43 spike overlapping peptide pool stimulation. Receptors were obtained from a human donor who received a COVID-19 vaccine.

The chain couples TRBV30 to TRBJ1-1, with D possibly TRBD1 on 5 matching bases. The germline V gene encodes CDR1 GTSNPN and CDR2 SVGIG (reference sequence). Trimming stripped 4 bases from V and 0 bases from J, with 9 bases between. There are 13 residues in the CDR3. The CDR3 sequence is CAWKGPLNTEAFF. The CDR3 nucleotides are TGTGCCTGGAAGGGACCTTTGAACACTGAAGCTTTCTTT. Using reference TRBV30 and TRBJ1-1 for the parts outside the CDR3, the full variable domain is SQTIHQWPATLVQPVGSPLSLECTVEGTSNPNLYWYRQAAGRGLQLLFYSVGIGQISSEVPQNLSASRPQDRQFILSSKKLLLSDSGFYLCAWKGPLNTEAFFGQGTRLTVV.

This sequence joins TRBV6-2 or TRBV6-3 and TRBJ1-1; D is unresolved. Germline lookup yields CDR1 MNHEY and CDR2 SVGEGT. CDR3 length: 17 residues. V shed 6 bases and J shed 1 base, with 21 bases lying between them. The DNA for the CDR3 is TGTGCCAGCAGCCGACAACGATGGCTCCCACAGAACACTGAAGCTTTCTTT. Amino acid sequence: CASSRQRWLPQNTEAFF.

The V gene is TRBV29-1, the J gene TRBJ1-2; D not resolved. V lost 4 bases and J lost 0, with 6 bases in between. Germline V gene sequence: CDR1 SQVTM, CDR2 ANQGSEA. The CDR3 has 12 amino acids. The CDR3 DNA sequence: TGCAGCGTTGGACGGGCTAACTATGGCTACACCTTC. It yields the protein CSVGRANYGYTF.

The rearrangement joins TRBV6-6 to TRBJ1-6; D is possibly TRBD1 (5 bases). CDR3 length: 16 residues. Trimming took 5 bases from V and 0 from J, leaving 11 bases between them. Germline CDR1 reads MNHNY; CDR2 reads SVGAGI (reference sequence). CDR3 nucleotide sequence: TGTGCCAGCAGTCCCTTAGACAGCTCCTATAATTCACCCCTCCACTTT. Translated, it gives CASSPLDSSYNSPLHF.

The chain combines TRBV13 with TRBJ1-4; D not certain. Germline CDR1 PRHDT, CDR2 FYEKMQ (reference sequence). The CDR3 extends over 14 amino acids. The V and J ends lost 5 bases and 5 bases respectively, with 12 bases between them. The CDR3 nucleotides are TGTGCCAGCAGCGTACGGGAAGGCAATGAAAAACTGTTTTTT. As protein: CASSVREGNEKLFF. The full variable domain, completed using reference TRBV13 and TRBJ1-4, is AAGVIQSPRHLIKEKRETATLKCYPIPRHDTVYWYQQGPGQDPQFLISFYEKMQSDKGSIPDRFSAQQFSDYHSELNMSSLELGDSALYFCASSVREGNEKLFFGSGTQLSVL.

The chain has TRBV23-1 and TRBJ1-5, with a weak D call TRBD1 (5 bases). Being an ORF, TRBV23-1 has a function that is uncertain. The V end was cut by 6 bases, the J end by 0 bases, with 15 bases between. The CDR3 extends over 16 amino acids. The CDR3 sequence is CASSRGLTISNQPQHF. CDR3 nucleotide sequence: TGCGCCAGCAGCCGGGGACTTACTATTAGCAATCAGCCCCAGCATTTT.

The genes are TRBV4-1 and TRBJ2-3; 8 bases are shared with TRBD2. Germline V gene lookup returns CDR1 MGHRA and CDR2 YSYEKL. This CDR3 spans 20 amino acids. After removal of 1 base from V and 1 base from J, the junction contained 16 bases not matched to a gene. The CDR3 DNA reads as TGCGCCAGCAGCCAAGCTCCCGGGAGGGTGGGTTCTCGGGGCACAGATACGCAGTATTTT. It yields the protein CASSQAPGRVGSRGTDTQYF.

The CDR3 DNA follows: TGTGCCAGCAGTGAATATGCTAGCGGGGGGCAAGAGACCCAGTACTTC. As protein: CASSEYASGGQETQYF. The chain combines TRBV25-1 with TRBJ2-5, with 11 positions matching TRBD2. This CDR3 has 16 amino acids. V shed 0 bases, J shed 2 bases, and the junction held 2 bases outside the gene matches. The germline V gene has CDR1 MGHDK and CDR2 SYGVNS.

The chain has TRBV3-1 (or the pseudogene TRBV3-2) and TRBJ1-2; TRBD1 might be the D (5 bases). CDR1 LGHDT and CDR2 YNNKEL come from the germline V gene (reference sequence). V lost 3 bases to trimming and J lost 3 bases, with 14 bases between them. The CDR3 covers 15 residues. In DNA, the CDR3 is TGTGCCAGCAGCCAGATCGGGACTCTTGACTATGGCTACACCTTC. Protein: CASSQIGTLDYGYTF.

This sequence joins TRBV6-2 or TRBV6-3 and TRBJ2-7; 9 bases agree with TRBD1. CDR3 length: 15 amino acids. V shed 6 bases and J 3 bases; nucleotides not matched to a gene: 9. Germline CDR1 is MNHEY and CDR2 is SVGEGT. CDR3 sequence: CASSSPDRGFYEQYV. Here the CDR3 DNA reads TGTGCCAGCAGCTCTCCGGACAGGGGCTTCTACGAGCAGTACGTC.

This clone has only one observation. The V gene is TRBV5-1, the J gene TRBJ1-6, with 7 bases identical to TRBD1. The V segment lost 4 bases and the J segment 5 bases; nucleotides outside the gene matches: 9. CDR3 length: 16 residues. CDR1 SGHRS and CDR2 YFSETQ come from the germline V gene. CDR3 protein: CASSRDPGQNNSPLHF. CDR3 in DNA: TGCGCCAGCAGCCGGGACCCGGGACAGAATAATTCACCCCTCCACTTT.

The chain combines TRBV7-9 with TRBJ2-2, with D possibly TRBD2 on 5 matching bases. The CDR3 runs 17 residues. Germline V CDR1 and CDR2: SEHNR, FQNEAQ (reference sequence). V was clipped by 2 bases and J by 1 base, with 14 bases between them. CDR3 protein: CASSLLVSAGNTGELFF. As DNA, the CDR3 is TGTGCCAGCAGCTTATTGGTTTCCGCGGGGAACACCGGGGAGCTGTTTTTT.

About this clone: Other DNA sequences in this sample translate to the same CDR3. V gene TRBV12-3 or TRBV12-4 combines with J gene TRBJ1-2, with 8 bases that match TRBD1. The junction had 0 bases not matched to a gene; V was cut back by 4 bases and J by 8 bases. The CDR3 is 11 residues long. CDR3 in DNA: TGTGCCAGCAGTTACAGGGGGGGCTACACCTTC. Its translation is CASSYRGGYTF.

The chain links TRBV7-2 to TRBJ1-2, with TRBD1 matching 10 bases. The germline CDR1 and CDR2 sequences are SGHTA and FQGNSA. This CDR3 comprises 14 residues. V gave up 3 bases and J gave up 7 bases; unmatched junction bases: 5. The CDR3 bases are TGTGCCAGCAGCTTCTCGGGACAGGGGTCTGGCTACACCTTC. It specifies CASSFSGQGSGYTF.

The V gene is TRBV18, the J gene TRBJ1-6; 7 positions agree with TRBD1. V gave up 1 base and J gave up 8 bases; unmatched junction bases: 5. Germline V CDR1 and CDR2: KGHSH, LQKENI. The length of the CDR3 is 15 residues. CDR3 loop: CASSPQQGWDSPLHF. CDR3 coding DNA: TGTGCCAGCTCACCACAACAGGGGTGGGATTCACCCCTCCACTTT.

The chain links TRBV29-1 to TRBJ2-5; TRBD1 matches 7 bases. The germline gives CDR1 SQVTM, CDR2 ANQGSEA. The CDR3 loop spans 12 amino acids. V dropped 7 bases and J dropped 5; count of bases not matched to a gene: 7. The CDR3 sequence is CSAYRGGETQYF. CDR3 nucleotides: TGCAGCGCTTACAGGGGCGGGGAGACCCAGTACTTC.

This clone was observed a few times. V usage is TRBV7-2 and J usage is TRBJ2-3; TRBD2 agrees at 7 bases. CDR3 length: 13 residues. Germline V gives CDR1 SGHTA, CDR2 FQGNSA. V gave up 1 base and J gave up 10 bases; unmatched junction bases: 5. As DNA, the CDR3 is TGTGCCAGCAGCTTAGGACCTAGCGGTGCGCAGTATTTT. As protein: CASSLGPSGAQYF.

This clone was picked up a small number of times. This chain links TRBV7-2 with TRBJ2-2; perhaps TRBD1 as D (6 bases). Germline CDR1 is SGHTA and CDR2 is FQGNSA. V shed 2 bases and J shed 5 bases, with 21 bases lying between them. There are 18 residues in the CDR3. CDR3 residues: CASSLRPLTDRRTGELFF. CDR3 nucleotides: TGTGCCAGCAGCTTACGTCCCCTGACTGACAGGAGGACCGGGGAGCTGTTTTTT.

The chain recombines TRBV2 with TRBJ2-3; TRBD1 matches at 8 bases. The trim removed 4 bases at V and 4 bases at J, leaving 4 bases unmatched. The CDR3 extends over 14 amino acids. Germline CDR1 SNHLY, CDR2 FYNNEI. CDR3 DNA: TGTGCCAGCAGTGTTCAGGGGGCCTCAGATACGCAGTATTTT. This sequence encodes CASSVQGASDTQYF.

CDR3 DNA sequence: TGTGCCAGCAGCTCGACAGGGACTGGGGCCAACGTCCTGACTTTC. The encoded protein is CASSSTGTGANVLTF. The chain has TRBV7-9 and TRBJ2-6; 7 bases line up with TRBD1. The germline V gene encodes CDR1 SEHNR and CDR2 FQNEAQ (reference sequence). The trim removed 4 bases at V and 2 bases at J, leaving 2 bases unmatched. The CDR3 covers 15 residues.

In this sample, this clone turned up once. CDR3 nucleotides: TGTGCCAGCAGTTTACGTCGCAACACTGAAGCTTTCTTT. Its protein is CASSLRRNTEAFF. The chain recombines TRBV12-3 or TRBV12-4 with TRBJ1-1; D remains ambiguous. The V gene lost 2 bases and the J gene lost 2 bases, with 6 bases spanning the gap. This CDR3 is built from 13 residues.